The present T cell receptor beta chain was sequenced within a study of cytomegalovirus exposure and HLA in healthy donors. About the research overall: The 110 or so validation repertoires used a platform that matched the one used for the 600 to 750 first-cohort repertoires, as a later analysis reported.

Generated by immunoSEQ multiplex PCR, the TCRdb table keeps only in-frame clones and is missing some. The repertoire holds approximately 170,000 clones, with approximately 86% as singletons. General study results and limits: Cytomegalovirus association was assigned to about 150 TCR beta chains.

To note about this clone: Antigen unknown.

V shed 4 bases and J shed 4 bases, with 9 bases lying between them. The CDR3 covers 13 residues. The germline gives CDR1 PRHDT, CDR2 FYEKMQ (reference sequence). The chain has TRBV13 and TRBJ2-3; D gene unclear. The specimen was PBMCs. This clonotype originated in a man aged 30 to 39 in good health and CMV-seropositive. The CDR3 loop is CASSYRGSDTQYF. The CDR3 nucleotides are TGTGCCAGCAGCTACCGAGGATCAGATACGCAGTATTTT.